There are many counts of the clone carrying this TCR beta chain. Its antigen is as yet unknown. From the 5' RACE reads, TCRdb called clonotypes with MiXCR, one entry per CDR3 protein. The sample lists more than 90,000 distinct CDR3 sequences; around 6.7% were seen once. The record originates from a study of T cells after yellow fever vaccination. CDR1 and CDR2 (germline): SGHRS, YFSETQ. Trimming took 4 bases from V and 14 from J, leaving 19 bases between them. This CDR3 spans 13 amino acids. Study results and caveats: Within FACS-sorted repertoires, abundant clonotypes contaminating from the bulk population could be present.

This sequence joins TRBV5-1 and TRBJ2-1; tentatively, D is TRBD2 (6 bases). The origin of this receptor is a man in his late teens or twenties who received the YFV17D yellow fever vaccine. The source was CD4+ T cells sorted from PBMCs, collected roughly 46 days after the first yellow fever vaccination. The CDR3 DNA follows: TGCGCCAGCAGCCCACCGGACCTTCGGGGGAAGTTCTTC. Protein sequence: CASSPPDLRGKFF.